The rows below give T cell receptor beta chains drawn from one sample of a study of OX40 agonist ivuxolimab in advanced cancers. The protocol was immunoSEQ multiplex PCR, while the TCRdb copy is restricted to in-frame clones and leaves out a portion. This table has 65,000 to 100,000 clones, approximately 91% appearing once. The source was CD4+ or CD8+ T cells sorted from blood, collected in a trial of the OX40 agonist ivuxolimab. These receptors were collected from an adult with an advanced solid tumor such as melanoma, head and neck, liver or kidney cancer. CDR3s include the opening cysteine and the closing phenylalanine or tryptophan. A D gene is named only where the DNA matches it firmly. For some rows the clone size is stated as once, few or many, or as a class when expanded; others skip it.

cdr3_aa cdr3_nt d_call v_call clone_size j_call
CASSLAHSTNLQETQYF TGTGCCAGCAGCTTAGCGCATTCTACCAACCTACAAGAGACCCAGTACTTC NA TRBV11-2 NA TRBJ2-5
CASSPGTGSSYEQYF TGTGCCAGCAGTCCCGGGACAGGGAGCTCCTACGAGCAGTACTTC TRBD1 TRBV5-4 NA TRBJ2-7
CASSIAPPGPTDTQYF TGTGCCAGTAGTATAGCCCCCCCCGGTCCCACAGATACGCAGTATTTT NA TRBV19 NA TRBJ2-3
CASSLRQTYNEQFF TGCGCCAGCAGCCTTCGGCAGACTTACAATGAGCAGTTCTTC NA TRBV5-1 once TRBJ2-1
CASSLTAGEFYNEQFF TGTGCCAGCAGTTTGACGGCGGGAGAGTTCTACAATGAGCAGTTCTTC TRBD2 TRBV27 NA TRBJ2-1
CASSPIGTGVMDNYGYTF TGTGCCAGCTCACCGATAGGGACAGGCGTGATGGATAACTATGGCTACACCTTC TRBD1 TRBV18 NA TRBJ1-2
CASSERAAYNEQFF TGTGCCAGCAGTGAGCGGGCAGCCTACAATGAGCAGTTCTTC NA TRBV28 NA TRBJ2-1
CAWKLAGTGEQFF TGTGCCTGGAAACTAGCGGGAACGGGTGAGCAGTTCTTC TRBD2 TRBV30 NA TRBJ2-1
CASSQDRGVGGYTF TGCGCCAGCAGCCAAGACCGCGGGGTGGGGGGCTACACCTTC NA TRBV4-1 NA TRBJ1-2
CASTGRGWNEKLFF TGTGCCAGTACCGGCAGGGGATGGAATGAAAAACTGTTTTTT NA TRBV19 once TRBJ1-4
CAWSGDRGREKLFF TGTGCCTGGAGCGGGGACAGGGGAAGAGAAAAACTGTTTTTT TRBD1 TRBV30 NA TRBJ1-4
CASSGGHRTDTQYF TGCGCCAGCAGCGGGGGACATCGCACAGATACGCAGTATTTT NA TRBV5-1 NA TRBJ2-3
CASSTVDRTQETQYF TGTGCCAGCTCCACCGTGGACAGGACCCAAGAGACCCAGTACTTC TRBD1 TRBV19 NA TRBJ2-5
CASSFRGGNTGELFF TGTGCCAGCAGCTTCCGCGGGGGGAACACCGGGGAGCTGTTTTTT TRBD2 TRBV13 once TRBJ2-2
CATSREWIGYEQYF TGTGCCACCAGCAGAGAGTGGATTGGATACGAGCAGTACTTC NA TRBV15 NA TRBJ2-7
CASSPLTAGLPIF TGTGCCAGCAGCCCCCTGACTGCGGGACTACCTATCTTC TRBD2 TRBV6-1 NA TRBJ2-7
CSVEDTPGAPNYGYTF TGCAGCGTTGAAGATACCCCGGGAGCCCCTAACTATGGCTACACCTTC NA TRBV29-1 NA TRBJ1-2
CASSEALGSQPQHF TGTGCCAGCAGTGAAGCGCTTGGAAGCCAGCCCCAGCATTTT NA TRBV2 NA TRBJ1-5
CASSISTGANTEAFF TGTGCCAGTAGTATATCCACAGGGGCGAACACTGAAGCTTTCTTT TRBD1 TRBV19 NA TRBJ1-1
CASSPRTSGGALTDTQYF TGTGCCAGCAGCCCGAGGACTAGCGGGGGGGCTTTAACAGATACGCAGTATTTT TRBD2 TRBV5-4 once TRBJ2-3
CASSLGLGEQFF TGTGCCAGCAGCTTAGGGCTCGGTGAGCAGTTCTTC NA TRBV7-9 NA TRBJ2-1
CASSPDASTDTQYF TGTGCCAGCTCACCGGATGCTAGCACCGATACGCAGTATTTT NA TRBV18 NA TRBJ2-3
CASSEAFGHTF TGTGCCAGCAGTGAAGCGTTCGGTCACACCTTC NA TRBV6-1 NA TRBJ1-2